What follows are 8 T cell receptor beta chains derived from one specimen sequenced in a study of radiation and T cells in renal cell carcinoma. TCRdb's table, derived via immunoSEQ multiplex PCR, lists solely in-frame clones and lacks some. The table records 140,000 or so clones, 88% of them present only once. As to time point: baseline pretreatment blood. The treatment denotes: 15 Gy SBRT to primary tumor, nephrectomy 4 weeks later. Material: blood, obtained from a patient whose treatment included radiotherapy and nephrectomy. These receptors all stem from a woman aged 45 to 65 with renal cell carcinoma.

This sequence joins TRBV5-5 and TRBJ1-5; 7 nucleotides align to TRBD1. The CDR3 totals 19 residues. V gave up 2 bases and J gave up 5 bases; unmatched junction bases: 19. CDR1 SGHKS and CDR2 YYEKEE come from the germline V gene (reference sequence). The CDR3 nucleotides read TGTGCCAGCAGCTTTCGACAGGGAACCCCCCACGATCCGTATCAGCCCCAGCATTTT. Translating gives CASSFRQGTPHDPYQPQHF.

J is TRBJ2-1 and V is TRBV11-2; D unclear. This CDR3 is built from 11 residues. Trimming cost V 5 bases and J 8 bases, with 7 bases left between them. Germline values: CDR1 SGHAT, CDR2 FQNNGV. CDR3 amino acids: CASSRLDEQFF. The CDR3 DNA sequence: TGTGCCAGCAGCCGCTTGGATGAGCAGTTCTTC.

The rearrangement uses TRBV5-5 and TRBJ1-1; no clear D gene. Trimming pared 0 bases from V and 5 bases from J, leaving 11 bases between. The CDR3 loop spans 14 amino acids. Germline-derived CDR1 and CDR2 are SGHKS and YYEKEE (reference sequence). CDR3 loop: CASSLEWGLTEAFF. Written as DNA, the CDR3 is TGTGCCAGCAGCTTGGAATGGGGTCTGACTGAAGCTTTCTTT.

The chain has TRBV19 and TRBJ1-2; 8 nucleotides align to TRBD1. This CDR3 spans 13 amino acids. J was trimmed by 7 bases and V by 5 bases; bases with no gene match: 6. In germline, CDR1 is LNHDA, CDR2 SQIVND (reference sequence). CDR3 residues: CASSPWTGLGYTF. CDR3 nucleotides: TGTGCCAGTAGTCCCTGGACAGGGCTTGGCTACACCTTC.

The rearrangement uses TRBV13 and TRBJ2-1; D not resolved. Trimming shortened V by 4 bases and J by 3 bases, and 10 bases separated the two germline ends. This CDR3 is 14 amino acids long. CDR1 is PRHDT, CDR2 FYEKMQ, per germline (reference sequence). The DNA of the CDR3 is TGTGCCAGCAGCTCATACGGCAACTACAATGAGCAGTTCTTC. This gives the protein CASSSYGNYNEQFF.

A word on this clone: The junction departs from the called germline gene at one end, perhaps through a read error. The V call is TRBV4-1, the J call TRBJ1-1, with D uncertain. Germline CDR1 and CDR2: MGHRA and YSYEKL. The CDR3 contains 10 residues. The chain's CDR3 is CAGRDLEAFF. The CDR3 DNA reads TGCGCCGGCAGAGACCTCGAAGCTTTCTTT.

CDR3 nucleotides: TGTGCCAGCAGCCCACAGGGCTACGAGCAGTACTTC. Its protein is CASSPQGYEQYF. The chain recombines TRBV6-6 with TRBJ2-7, with a weak D call TRBD1 (6 bases). Looked up from germline, CDR1 is MNHNY and CDR2 is SVGAGI (reference sequence). The CDR3 contains 12 residues. The ends were cut back, 6 bases at V and 3 bases at J, with 9 bases in the middle.

The chain employs TRBV14 and TRBJ1-1, with TRBD1 as a possible D gene (6 bases). The CDR3 is 14 amino acids. Trimming left V 0 bases short and J 4 bases short, with 9 bases between. The germline gives CDR1 SGHDN, CDR2 FVKESK. The CDR3 nucleotides read TGTGCCAGCAGCCAAGAGAGAGGGGGCACTGAAGCTTTCTTT. Residues: CASSQERGGTEAFF.